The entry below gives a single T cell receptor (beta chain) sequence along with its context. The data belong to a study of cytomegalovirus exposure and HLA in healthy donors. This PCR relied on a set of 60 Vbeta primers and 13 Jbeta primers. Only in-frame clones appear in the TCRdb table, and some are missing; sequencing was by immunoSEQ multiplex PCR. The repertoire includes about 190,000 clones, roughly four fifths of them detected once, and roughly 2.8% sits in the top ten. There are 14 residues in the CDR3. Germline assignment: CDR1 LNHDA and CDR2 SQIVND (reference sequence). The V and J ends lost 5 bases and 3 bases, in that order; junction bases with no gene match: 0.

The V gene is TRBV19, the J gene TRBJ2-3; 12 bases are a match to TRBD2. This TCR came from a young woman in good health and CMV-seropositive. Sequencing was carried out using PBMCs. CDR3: CASSLAGGTDTQYF. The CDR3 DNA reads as TGTGCCAGTAGTCTAGCGGGAGGGACAGATACGCAGTATTTT.